The T cell receptor (beta chain) described here comes from a study of T cell responses to AZD1222 COVID-19 vaccine. Findings and caveats of the study: White British ancestry dominated among donors, who included more females, and clonal diversity was possibly underestimated.

Concerning this clone itself: Its antigen is as yet unknown.

Germline CDR1 reads SGHRS; CDR2 reads YFSETQ. There are 16 residues in the CDR3. The ends were cut back, 4 bases at V and 5 bases at J, with 18 bases in the middle. Using immunoSEQ multiplex PCR, the repertoire was profiled, and TCRdb retains in-frame clones only, with some absent. The data show 150,000 to 200,000 clones, roughly nine tenths seen once. The rearrangement links TRBV5-1 to TRBJ2-2, with D possibly matching TRBD1 (5 bases). The clonotype originates from an adult who received the AZD1222 COVID-19 vaccine. The sequences come from peripheral blood, collected 28 days after the second AZD1222 dose. The CDR3 DNA is TGCGCCAGCAGCCTTGCCAGGGTCGTCCTTACCGGGGAGCTGTTTTTT. This sequence encodes CASSLARVVLTGELFF.